The 13 T cell receptor beta chains below were found in one sample sequenced in a study of a mutant IDH1 vaccine in newly diagnosed glioma (dated by TCRdb to the early 2020s). The method was the immunoSEQ multiplex PCR assay. The table comes from immuneACCESS by way of TCRdb, which keeps in-frame sequences with V and J called. Part of the clones is missing from these tables; in studies checked, under half for an unresolved V gene and the rest for unknown reasons. The sample table holds fewer than 35,000 clones, of which roughly 90% were seen once. The ten largest clones add up to over 2.5% of the sample. Which antigens these TCRs recognize remains unknown. Explained via the paper, the time point label denotes: week 23, last vaccination. Each vaccine dose was 300 ug of a 20-mer mutant IDH1 peptide in Montanide, given subcutaneously with topical imiquimod. Here the sequenced sample was PBMCs, taken from a glioma patient whose treatment included an IDH1 peptide vaccine. The receptors were gathered from a man aged 35 to 55 with glioma.

This chain links TRBV6-1 with TRBJ2-4, with D hard to call. The germline gives CDR1 MNHNS, CDR2 SASEGT. CDR3 length: 14 residues. V lost 0 bases to trimming and J lost 8 bases, with 11 bases between them. CDR3 sequence: CASSEARPGDIQYF. The DNA for the CDR3 is TGTGCCAGCAGTGAAGCGCGTCCTGGCGACATTCAGTACTTC.

This clone was observed a handful of times. The genes are TRBV18 and TRBJ2-1, with D perhaps matching TRBD2 (5 bases). This CDR3 contains 13 residues. The germline CDR1 and CDR2 sequences are KGHSH and LQKENI. Trimming took 6 bases from V and 5 from J, leaving 11 bases between them. CDR3 protein: CASSLGVHNEQFF. The CDR3 nucleotides read TGTGCCAGCTCCCTCGGGGTCCACAATGAGCAGTTCTTC.

The chain links TRBV5-6 to TRBJ2-3; D possibly corresponds to TRBD2 (7 bases). The germline V and J ends were trimmed by 3 bases and 4 bases, with 21 bases remaining between them. Per germline, CDR1 SGHDT and CDR2 YYEEEE. The CDR3 loop spans 17 amino acids. This chain's CDR3 is CASSSMAGRGQADTQYF. The CDR3 bases are TGTGCCAGCAGCTCAATGGCTGGGCGGGGGCAAGCAGATACGCAGTATTTT.

This chain joins TRBV19 and TRBJ1-2; TRBD1 is a possible D gene (5 bases). CDR1 and CDR2 (germline): LNHDA, SQIVND (reference sequence). CDR3 length: 12 amino acids. CDR3 amino acids: CASAVGDYGYTF. DNA of the CDR3: TGTGCGAGTGCCGTGGGGGACTATGGCTACACCTTC.

The V call is TRBV5-1, the J call TRBJ2-2; D is undetermined. The CDR3 has 15 residues. V lost 0 bases and J 6 bases, leaving 12 bases between the germline ends. Germline-derived CDR1 and CDR2 are SGHRS and YFSETQ. CDR3 coding DNA: TGCGCCAGCAGCTTGGATCAGAGTAGGGCCGGGGAGCTGTTTTTT. Its translation is CASSLDQSRAGELFF.

The chain has TRBV7-2 and TRBJ2-7, with 7 positions matching TRBD2. CDR3 length: 15 residues. V lost 5 bases and J lost 3; bases outside the gene matches: 10. Germline assignment: CDR1 SGHTA and CDR2 FQGNSA. CDR3 sequence: CASSEGPSGGYEQYV. The CDR3 bases are TGTGCCAGCAGCGAGGGACCGTCGGGAGGCTACGAGCAGTACGTC.

Worth noting for this clone: One end of the junction varies from germline; a read error may be responsible. The CDR3 nucleotides read TGCGCCAGCAGCTCGGACAGGGGTAACTTTGGCTACACCTTC. Amino acid sequence: CASSSDRGNFGYTF. The chain employs TRBV4-1 and TRBJ1-2; 9 nucleotides match TRBD1. The germline V gene has CDR1 MGHRA and CDR2 YSYEKL. This CDR3 region has 14 residues.

The V gene is TRBV10-3, the J gene TRBJ2-1, with 9 bases aligning to TRBD1. This CDR3 contains 14 residues. V lost 3 bases, J lost 10 bases, and 7 bases stayed unmatched. Germline assignment: CDR1 ENHRY and CDR2 SYGVKD. CDR3 in DNA: TGTGCCATCAGTGATATAACAGGGGGCTGGGAGCAGTTCTTC. Amino acid sequence: CAISDITGGWEQFF.

This clone was counted once. The V gene is TRBV6-1, the J gene TRBJ2-6, with D tentatively TRBD1 or TRBD2 (5 bases each). V was cut by 0 bases and J by 5 bases, with 14 bases left in between. The CDR3 has 17 residues. The germline gives CDR1 MNHNS, CDR2 SASEGT. CDR3 sequence reads: CASSEAGPLHRANVLTF. The CDR3, as DNA: TGTGCCAGCAGTGAAGCGGGACCCCTTCATAGGGCCAACGTCCTGACTTTC.

The V call is TRBV29-1, the J call TRBJ2-1; TRBD2 matches at 11 bases. The CDR3 length is 16 residues. The J segment lost 5 bases and the V segment lost 5 bases, leaving 11 bases of the junction unmatched. The V gene's germline CDR1 is SQVTM and CDR2 ANQGSEA. CDR3 in DNA: TGCAGCGTTACGGGGTTAGCGGGAGGGCGACACAATGAGCAGTTCTTC. This gives the protein CSVTGLAGGRHNEQFF.

The chain couples TRBV7-9 to TRBJ2-7, with D perhaps TRBD2 (6 bases). The CDR3 has 14 amino acids. CDR1 is SEHNR and CDR2 is FQNEAQ in the germline V gene (reference sequence). The ends were cut back, 4 bases at V and 2 bases at J, with 12 bases in the middle. The CDR3 loop reads CASSSGASPYEQYV. CDR3 DNA sequence: TGTGCCAGCAGCTCGGGAGCCAGCCCCTACGAGCAGTACGTC.

This clone was counted a single time. The CDR3 spells CATSSSGLAVVQETQYF. The CDR3 DNA reads TGTGCCACCAGCTCCTCGGGACTAGCGGTTGTTCAAGAGACCCAGTACTTC. V usage is TRBV15 and J usage is TRBJ2-5; 11 positions agree with TRBD2. V lost 5 bases and J lost 2; bases outside the gene matches: 10. This CDR3 has 17 amino acids. The germline V gene has CDR1 LNHNV and CDR2 YYDKDF (reference sequence).

The chain employs TRBV10-3 and TRBJ2-7; 7 positions match TRBD1. Germline CDR1 is ENHRY and CDR2 is SYGVKD. This CDR3 is 13 amino acids long. The J segment lost 3 bases and the V segment lost 10 bases, leaving 9 bases of the junction unmatched. The CDR3 DNA follows: TGTGCCACCCACGCCGGGACAGTCTACGAGCAGTACGTC. Residues: CATHAGTVYEQYV.